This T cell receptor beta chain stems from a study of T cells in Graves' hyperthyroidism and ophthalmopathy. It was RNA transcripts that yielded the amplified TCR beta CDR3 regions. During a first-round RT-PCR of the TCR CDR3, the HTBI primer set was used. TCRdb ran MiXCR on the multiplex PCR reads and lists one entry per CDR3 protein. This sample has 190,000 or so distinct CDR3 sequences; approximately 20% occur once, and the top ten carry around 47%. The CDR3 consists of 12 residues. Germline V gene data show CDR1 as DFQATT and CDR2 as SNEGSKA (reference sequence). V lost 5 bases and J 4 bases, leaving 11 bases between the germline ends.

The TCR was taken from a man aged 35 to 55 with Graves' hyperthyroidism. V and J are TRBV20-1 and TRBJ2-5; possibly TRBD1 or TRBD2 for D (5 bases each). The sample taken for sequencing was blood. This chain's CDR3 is CSARDQRETQYF. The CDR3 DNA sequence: TGCAGTGCTCGGGACCAGAGAGAGACCCAGTACTTC.